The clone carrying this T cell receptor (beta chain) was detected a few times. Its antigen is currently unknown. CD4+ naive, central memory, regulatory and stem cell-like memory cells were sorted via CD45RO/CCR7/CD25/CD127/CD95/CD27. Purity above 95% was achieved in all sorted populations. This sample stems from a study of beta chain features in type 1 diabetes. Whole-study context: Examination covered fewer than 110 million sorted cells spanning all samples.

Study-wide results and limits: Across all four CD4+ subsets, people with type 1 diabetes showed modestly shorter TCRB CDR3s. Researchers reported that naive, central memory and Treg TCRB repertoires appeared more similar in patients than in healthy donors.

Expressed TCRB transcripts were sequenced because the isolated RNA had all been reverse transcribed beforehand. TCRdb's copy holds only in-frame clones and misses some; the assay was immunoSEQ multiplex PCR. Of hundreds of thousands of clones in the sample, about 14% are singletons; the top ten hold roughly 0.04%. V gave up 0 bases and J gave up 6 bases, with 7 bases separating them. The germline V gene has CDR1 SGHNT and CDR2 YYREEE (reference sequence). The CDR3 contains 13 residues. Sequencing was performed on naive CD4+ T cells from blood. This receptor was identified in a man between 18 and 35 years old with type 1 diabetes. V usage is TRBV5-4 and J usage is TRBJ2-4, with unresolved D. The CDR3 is CASSLEPGNIQYF. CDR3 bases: TGTGCCAGCAGCTTGGAGCCGGGAAACATTCAGTACTTC.